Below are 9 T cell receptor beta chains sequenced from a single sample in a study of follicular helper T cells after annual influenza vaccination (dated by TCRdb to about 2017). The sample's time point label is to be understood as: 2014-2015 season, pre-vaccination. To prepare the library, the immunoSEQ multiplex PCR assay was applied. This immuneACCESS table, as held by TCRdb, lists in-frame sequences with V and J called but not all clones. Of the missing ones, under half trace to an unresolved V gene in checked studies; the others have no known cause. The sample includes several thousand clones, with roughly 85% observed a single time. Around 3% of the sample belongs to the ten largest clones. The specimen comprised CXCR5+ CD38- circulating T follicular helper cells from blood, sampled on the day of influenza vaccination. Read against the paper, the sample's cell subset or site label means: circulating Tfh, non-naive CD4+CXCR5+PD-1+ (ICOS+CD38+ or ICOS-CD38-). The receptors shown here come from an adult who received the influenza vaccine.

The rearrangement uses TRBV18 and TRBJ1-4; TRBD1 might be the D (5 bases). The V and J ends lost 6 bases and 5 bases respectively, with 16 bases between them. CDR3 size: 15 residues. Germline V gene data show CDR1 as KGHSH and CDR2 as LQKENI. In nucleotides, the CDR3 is TGTGCCAGCTCGAAACAGGCTCCCAGGAATGAAAAACTGTTTTTT. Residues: CASSKQAPRNEKLFF.

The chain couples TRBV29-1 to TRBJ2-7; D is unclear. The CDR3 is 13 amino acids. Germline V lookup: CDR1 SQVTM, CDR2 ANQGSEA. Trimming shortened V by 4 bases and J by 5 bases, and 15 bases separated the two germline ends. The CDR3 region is CSVGWTVRDEQYF. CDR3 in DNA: TGCAGCGTTGGATGGACGGTCCGGGACGAGCAGTACTTC.

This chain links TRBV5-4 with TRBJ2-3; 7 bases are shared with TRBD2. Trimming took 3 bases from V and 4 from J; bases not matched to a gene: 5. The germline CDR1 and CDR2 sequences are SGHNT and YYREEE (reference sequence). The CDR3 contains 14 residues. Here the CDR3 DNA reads TGTGCCAGCAGCTCATGGACTAGTCCAGATACGCAGTATTTT. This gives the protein CASSSWTSPDTQYF.

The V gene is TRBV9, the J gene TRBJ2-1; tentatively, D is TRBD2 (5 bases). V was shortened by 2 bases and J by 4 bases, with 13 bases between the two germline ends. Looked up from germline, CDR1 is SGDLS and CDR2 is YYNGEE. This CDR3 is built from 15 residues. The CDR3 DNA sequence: TGTGCCAGCAGCGTGACCGGGGTAGATTACAATGAGCAGTTCTTC. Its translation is CASSVTGVDYNEQFF.

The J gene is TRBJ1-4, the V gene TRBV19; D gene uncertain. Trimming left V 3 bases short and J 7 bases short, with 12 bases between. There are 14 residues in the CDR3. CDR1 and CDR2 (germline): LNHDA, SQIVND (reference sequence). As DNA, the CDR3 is TGTGCCAGTAGTATGAGTGTCCGGTCTGAAAAACTGTTTTTT. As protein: CASSMSVRSEKLFF.

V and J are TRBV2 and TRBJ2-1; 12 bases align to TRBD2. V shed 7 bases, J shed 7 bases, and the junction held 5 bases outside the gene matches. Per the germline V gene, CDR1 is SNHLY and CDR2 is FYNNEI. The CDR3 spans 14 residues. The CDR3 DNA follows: TGTGCCAGCAATCCCGGACTAGCGGGGAATGAGCAGTTCTTC. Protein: CASNPGLAGNEQFF.

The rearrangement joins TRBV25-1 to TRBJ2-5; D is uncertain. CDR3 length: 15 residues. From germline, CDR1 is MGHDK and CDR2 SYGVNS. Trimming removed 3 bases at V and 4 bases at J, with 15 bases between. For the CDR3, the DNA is TGTGCCAGCAGTGATTTAGGGCATTCGGGAGAGACCCAGTACTTC. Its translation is CASSDLGHSGETQYF. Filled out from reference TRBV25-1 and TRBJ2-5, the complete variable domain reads EADIYQTPRYLVIGTGKKITLECSQTMGHDKMYWYQQDPGMELHLIHYSYGVNSTEKGDLSSESTVSRIRTEHFPLTLESARPSHTSQYLCASSDLGHSGETQYFGPGTRLLVL.

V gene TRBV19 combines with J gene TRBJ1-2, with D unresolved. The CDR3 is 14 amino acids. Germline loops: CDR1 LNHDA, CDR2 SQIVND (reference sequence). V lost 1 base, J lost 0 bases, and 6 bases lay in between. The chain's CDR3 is CASSIAGTNYGYTF. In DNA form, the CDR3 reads TGTGCCAGTAGTATAGCGGGAACTAACTATGGCTACACCTTC.

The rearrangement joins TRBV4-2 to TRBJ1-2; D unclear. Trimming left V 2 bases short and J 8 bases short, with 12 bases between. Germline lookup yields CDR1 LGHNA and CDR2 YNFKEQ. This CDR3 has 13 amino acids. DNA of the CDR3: TGTGCCAGCAGCCAACTACCCGCGGACGGCTACACCTTC. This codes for CASSQLPADGYTF.